This T cell receptor (beta chain) was profiled in a study of blood T cells in healthy people across ages. The authors ran a second PCR of 7 to 11 cycles using a sample-barcoded 5' primer and a J-beta primer mix. TCRdb reprocessed the 5' RACE reads with MiXCR, giving one entry per CDR3 protein. The profile shows about 680,000 distinct CDR3 sequences, around 48% of them singletons. The CDR3 has 15 residues. Germline V CDR1 and CDR2: ENHRY, SYGVKD. V lost 5 bases to trimming and J lost 4 bases; unmatched junction nucleotides: 6. The source is a woman in her fifties or sixties in good health. The chain recombines TRBV10-3 with TRBJ2-3, with 10 positions matching TRBD2. The sample was blood. The chain's CDR3 is CAISMTSGLSDTQYF. CDR3 nucleotides: TGTGCCATCAGTATGACTAGCGGGTTGTCAGATACGCAGTATTTT.